This TCR beta chain comes out of a study of blood T cell repertoires in COVID-19. Across the study: The samples span acute and convalescent COVID-19 from the United States, Italy and Spain. T cells, B-cell-depleted T cells, or PBMCs provided the cDNA or gDNA that served as material.

From germline, CDR1 is ENHRY and CDR2 SYGVKD. The CDR3 runs 14 residues. V was trimmed by 4 bases and J by 3 bases, leaving 13 bases between them. Original methodology: Counts of nucleated cells, estimated from reference gene primer amplification, were obtained. Generated by immunoSEQ multiplex PCR, the TCRdb table keeps only in-frame clones and is missing some. D and trimming were read from the DNA, whereas the V and J calls and clone size are those reported in that table. Among about 350,000 clones listed, about 88% were seen once. Seattle participants joined during active infection and were tracked over time.

The chain links TRBV10-3 to TRBJ2-7; TRBD2 might be the D (6 bases). The TCR comes from a woman between 65 and 79 years old with COVID-19, enrolled during active disease. Sample: peripheral blood. CDR3 protein: CAISGGDGGYEQYF. The CDR3 nucleotides are TGTGCCATCAGTGGGGGGGACGGAGGCTACGAGCAGTACTTC.